Below, 25 T cell receptor beta chains from the same sample are listed, as sequenced in a study of breast tumors, draining lymph nodes, adjacent tissues. TCRdb re-called the multiplex PCR reads through MiXCR, storing one row per CDR3 protein. Here the sample spans 150,000 to 200,000 distinct CDR3 sequences, 30% to 35% being singletons. The lymph nodes were axillary draining lymph nodes from breast cancer patients. The sample comprised axillary lymph node tissue. Receptor source: a female donor with breast cancer. Some clones in this sample may be carry-over from other donors' samples.

On this clonotype: A much larger clone lies a single base off, so this may be a read error. V is TRBV7-9 and J is TRBJ2-3; 10 nucleotides agree with TRBD1. Germline CDR1 and CDR2: SEHNR and FQNEAQ (reference sequence). The CDR3 loop spans 15 amino acids. In DNA form, the CDR3 reads TGTGCTAGCAGTCCGGACAGGGGGGCCGCAGGTACGCAGTATTTT. Translated: CASSPDRGAAGTQYF.

This clonotype was seen a handful of times. The rearrangement uses TRBV7-2 and TRBJ2-5, with 15 positions matching TRBD2. Germline values: CDR1 SGHTA, CDR2 FQGNSA. V was clipped by 4 bases and J by 9 bases; unmatched bases: 12. CDR3 length: 17 amino acids. CDR3: CASSSSLGLAGGVPQYF. Written as DNA, the CDR3 is TGTGCCAGCAGCTCCAGCCTGGGACTAGCGGGAGGCGTGCCCCAGTACTTC. Full variable domain (outside the CDR3, taken from reference TRBV7-2 and TRBJ2-5): GAGVSQSPSNKVTEKGKDVELRCDPISGHTALYWYRQSLGQGLEFLIYFQGNSAPDKSGLPSDRFSAERTGGSVSTLTIQRTQQEDSAVYLCASSSSLGLAGGVPQYFGPGTRLLVL.

About this clonotype: A read error may be the cause here, since a much bigger clone is one base away. This chain uses TRBV19 with TRBJ2-7, with D tentatively TRBD1 or TRBD2 (6 bases each). CDR1 and CDR2 from the germline V gene are LNHDA and SQIVND (reference sequence). This CDR3 has 16 residues. Between the trimmed V and J ends, which lost 7 bases and 2 bases, there was a span of 21 bases. CDR3 residues: CASNSKGGSSAYEQYF. In DNA form, the CDR3 reads TGTGCCAGTAACTCAAAGGGGGGCAGTTCTGCCTACGAGCAGTACTTC. Looking up the rest from reference TRBV19 and TRBJ2-7 gives the full variable domain: DGGITQSPKYLFRKEGQNVTLSCEQNLNHDAMYWYRQDPGQGLRLIYYSQIVNDFQKGDIAEGYSVSREKKESFPLTVTSAQKNPTAFYLCASNSKGGSSAYEQYFGPGTRLTVT.

Comment on this clonotype: This may be a read error: a much more frequent sequence differs by one nucleotide. This CDR3 is missing its conserved last phenylalanine or tryptophan, likely due to a read error. The rearrangement links TRBV9 to TRBJ2-5; a weak D match, TRBD2 (6 bases). CDR1 and CDR2 from the germline V gene are SGDLS and YYNGEE. This CDR3 has 14 amino acids. V shed 0 bases and J shed 7 bases, with 13 bases lying between them. The CDR3 spells CASSVEGGRGTQYS. CDR3 nucleotides: TGTGCCAGCAGCGTAGAGGGAGGTAGGGGGACCCAGTACTCC.

This clonotype was seen many times. The chain couples TRBV5-6 to TRBJ2-2; 7 positions match TRBD2. The CDR3 contains 15 residues. CDR1 is SGHDT and CDR2 is YYEEEE in the germline V gene. The V segment lost 2 bases and the J segment 6 bases; nucleotides outside the gene matches: 7. CDR3 amino acids: CASSFSLAVPGELFF. The CDR3 DNA sequence: TGTGCCAGCAGCTTTTCTCTAGCGGTCCCCGGGGAGCTGTTTTTT.

This clonotype has a count of ten or more. The chain combines TRBV9 with TRBJ1-6; D is uncertain. This CDR3 has 15 residues. Trimming cost V 0 bases and J 14 bases, with 18 bases left between them. CDR1 and CDR2 from the germline V gene are SGDLS and YYNGEE. The CDR3 region has the DNA TGTGCCAGCAGCGTAGAAGGCAAGTCCACCAGCACCCTCCACTTT. It specifies CASSVEGKSTSTLHF.

This clonotype appeared a few times. The junction departs from the called germline gene at one end, perhaps through a read error. J is TRBJ2-5 and V is TRBV9; D is unresolved. Germline CDR1 SGDLS, CDR2 YYNGEE. This CDR3 has 14 amino acids. The CDR3: CASSVDGVQETQSF. For the CDR3, the DNA is TGTGCCAGCAGCGTAGACGGTGTACAAGAGACCCAGTCCTTC.

This clonotype occurred many times. The chain links TRBV12-3 or TRBV12-4 to TRBJ1-6, with TRBD1 as a possible D gene (5 bases). V lost 5 bases and J lost 2, with 10 bases in between. The CDR3 sequence is 15 residues long. CDR3 residues: CASSRGPTYNSPLHF. The CDR3 coding sequence is TGTGCCAGCAGTAGGGGACCTACCTATAATTCACCCCTCCACTTT.

This sequence joins TRBV4-2 and TRBJ2-1; 8 nucleotides align to TRBD2. The J segment lost 16 bases and the V segment lost 8 bases, leaving 10 bases of the junction unmatched. The germline gives CDR1 LGHNA, CDR2 YNFKEQ. The CDR3 consists of 11 residues. CDR3 loop: CASHVAGSLFF. The CDR3 nucleotides read TGTGCCAGCCACGTAGCGGGATCTCTTTTCTTC.

For this clonotype: One end of the junction varies from germline; a read error may be responsible. V gene TRBV10-3 combines with J gene TRBJ2-3; 7 bases align to TRBD2. Per germline, CDR1 ENHRY and CDR2 SYGVKD. This CDR3 contains 12 residues. For the CDR3, the DNA is TGCGCCACCTGGGACTACCAAGATGCGCAGTATTTT. Encoded protein: CATWDYQDAQYF.

This clonotype has just a few counts. This chain joins TRBV27 and TRBJ2-7; 8 bases match TRBD1. The V gene end was trimmed by 5 bases and the J gene end by 2 bases; junction bases not matched to a gene: 8. Germline V gives CDR1 MNHEY, CDR2 SMNVEV (reference sequence). This CDR3 is built from 15 residues. The CDR3 region has the DNA TGTGCCAGCAGTCCGCGCTCGACAGGGGCCTACGAGCAGTACTTC. Its protein is CASSPRSTGAYEQYF.

For this clonotype: Because the CDR3 is missing its conserved closing phenylalanine or tryptophan, this is likely a read error. The DNA is left out, because the CDR3 cannot be placed on it with certainty; the CDR3 is given as TCRdb lists it. The V call is TRBV7-7, the J call TRBJ2-6; the table assigns TRBD2, which was not confirmed against the DNA. The CDR3 has 9 amino acids, counting both end residues. The germline V gene encodes CDR1 SSHAT and CDR2 FNYEAQ (reference sequence). The chain's CDR3 is CASSSGLAS.

The chain joins TRBV7-3 to TRBJ2-3; D is unresolved. Trimming left V 1 base short and J 11 bases short, with 16 bases between. The CDR3 covers 14 residues. Germline values: CDR1 SGHTA, CDR2 FQGTGA. The CDR3 DNA reads TGTGCCAGCAGCTTAATCGGCCCGGCTGGTGAGCAGTATTTT. Translation: CASSLIGPAGEQYF.

This clonotype has a count of ten or more. This chain uses TRBV30 with TRBJ1-6; no clear D gene. CDR1 is GTSNPN and CDR2 is SVGIG in the germline V gene (reference sequence). CDR3 length: 14 amino acids. V shed 0 bases and J shed 6 bases, with 9 bases lying between them. CDR3 amino acids: CAWSVSDGNSPLHF. DNA for the CDR3: TGTGCCTGGAGTGTATCCGACGGTAATTCACCCCTCCACTTT. Variable domain in full (rest from reference TRBV30 and TRBJ1-6): SQTIHQWPATLVQPVGSPLSLECTVEGTSNPNLYWYRQAAGRGLQLLFYSVGIGQISSEVPQNLSASRPQDRQFILSSKKLLLSDSGFYLCAWSVSDGNSPLHFGNGTRLTVT.

Regarding this clonotype: A clone one base away is much larger, so this may be a read error. This rearrangement joins TRBV18 to TRBJ2-7, with 8 bases matching TRBD2. The germline CDR1 and CDR2 sequences are KGHSH and LQKENI. This CDR3 is built from 15 residues. CDR3 DNA: TGTGTCAGCTCACCACGGGAGGGAATTAAGCCAAAGCAGTACTTC. Translating it yields CVSSPREGIKPKQYF.

This clonotype was seen ten or more times. The chain has TRBV18 and TRBJ2-3, with D possibly being TRBD2 (6 bases). The germline V gene encodes CDR1 KGHSH and CDR2 LQKENI. Trimming took 2 bases from V and 8 from J, leaving 14 bases between them. CDR3 length: 14 amino acids. In nucleotides, the CDR3 is TGTGCCAGCTCACCATCCGGAGGGAGTGGTACGCAGTATTTT. It is translated as CASSPSGGSGTQYF.

The chain has TRBV3-1 and TRBJ2-5, with no clear D. Per germline, CDR1 LGHDT and CDR2 YNNKEL (reference sequence). There are 15 residues in the CDR3. V was shortened by 8 bases and J by 2 bases, with 18 bases between the two germline ends. CDR3 sequence: CASGPGGFSQETQYF. CDR3 coding DNA: TGTGCCAGCGGCCCCGGTGGATTTAGTCAAGAGACCCAGTACTTC.

As to this clonotype: The junction does not match germline at one end; this may be a read error. V is TRBV11-2 and J is TRBJ2-7; TRBD2 matches 10 bases. The CDR3 totals 17 residues. Germline V gives CDR1 SGHAT, CDR2 FQNNGV. CDR3 in amino acids: CASSLARSSGSSYEQYF. In nucleotides, the CDR3 is TGTGCCAGCAGCTTAGCTAGGTCTAGCGGGAGCTCCTATGAGCAGTACTTC.

This clonotype has at least ten counts. The J gene is TRBJ2-5, the V gene TRBV7-2; tentative D call: TRBD1 (6 bases). The CDR3 is made up of 14 amino acids. V lost 4 bases, J lost 4 bases, and 13 bases lay in between. The germline CDR1 and CDR2 sequences are SGHTA and FQGNSA. The CDR3 spells CASSSYRVGETQYF. The DNA of the CDR3 is TGTGCCAGCAGCTCGTACAGGGTCGGAGAGACCCAGTACTTC.

This clonotype has at least ten counts. The chain has TRBV19 and TRBJ2-3, with D possibly matching TRBD2 (5 bases). Per germline, CDR1 LNHDA and CDR2 SQIVND (reference sequence). Trimming stripped 7 bases from V and 3 bases from J, with 23 bases between. The CDR3 runs to 17 residues. CDR3 residues: CASTKTRVRGVTDTQYF. CDR3 in DNA: TGTGCCAGTACCAAAACGAGGGTCCGGGGTGTAACAGATACGCAGTATTTT.

This clonotype was picked up a small number of times. The CDR3 ends on some other residue instead of the conserved phenylalanine or tryptophan, so this is likely a read error. It is unclear where the CDR3 begins or ends on the DNA, so no DNA is shown, and the CDR3 is as TCRdb lists it. The V gene is TRBV20-1, the J gene TRBJ1-5. From its first to its last residue, the CDR3 has 10 amino acids. The germline CDR1 and CDR2 sequences are DFQATT and SNEGSKA (reference sequence). This CDR3 reads CSARDLEKHS.

This clonotype was detected ten times or more. The CDR3 nucleotides are TGCGCCAGCAGCGTAGCGGGGGGAACTTACGAGCAGTACTTC. This translates into CASSVAGGTYEQYF. The rearrangement uses TRBV5-1 and TRBJ2-7; TRBD2 matches 10 bases. The CDR3 has 14 amino acids. Per the germline V gene, CDR1 is SGHRS and CDR2 is YFSETQ. With V trimmed by 4 bases and J by 4 bases, 5 bases remained unmatched.

This rearrangement joins TRBV28 to TRBJ1-2; possibly TRBD1 for D (6 bases). Germline V gene lookup returns CDR1 MDHEN and CDR2 SYDVKM. The CDR3 has 13 amino acids. The V end lost 6 bases, the J end lost 8 bases, and 16 bases lay between the germline ends. CDR3 amino acids: CASSPLDSAGYTF. In DNA, the CDR3 is TGTGCCAGCAGCCCCCTGGACAGTGCCGGCTACACCTTC.

This clonotype was observed at least ten times. The rearrangement links TRBV5-6 to TRBJ1-6; no reliable D call. Trimming shortened V by 6 bases and J by 10 bases, and 20 bases separated the two germline ends. This CDR3 has 15 amino acids. Germline CDR1 reads SGHDT; CDR2 reads YYEEEE. CDR3 in DNA: TGTGCCAGCACCCTCCGACATTTCCGGAACTCACCCCTCCACTTT. Amino acid sequence: CASTLRHFRNSPLHF.

This clonotype has a count of ten or more. The chain has TRBV11-1 and TRBJ1-6, with a possible D match to TRBD1 (6 bases). From germline, CDR1 is SGHAT and CDR2 FQDESV (reference sequence). V was clipped by 2 bases and J by 10 bases, with 12 bases between them. This CDR3 has 14 residues. This CDR3 is CASSLPGAGSPLHF. As DNA, the CDR3 is TGTGCCAGCAGCTTACCAGGGGCAGGCTCACCCCTCCACTTT.